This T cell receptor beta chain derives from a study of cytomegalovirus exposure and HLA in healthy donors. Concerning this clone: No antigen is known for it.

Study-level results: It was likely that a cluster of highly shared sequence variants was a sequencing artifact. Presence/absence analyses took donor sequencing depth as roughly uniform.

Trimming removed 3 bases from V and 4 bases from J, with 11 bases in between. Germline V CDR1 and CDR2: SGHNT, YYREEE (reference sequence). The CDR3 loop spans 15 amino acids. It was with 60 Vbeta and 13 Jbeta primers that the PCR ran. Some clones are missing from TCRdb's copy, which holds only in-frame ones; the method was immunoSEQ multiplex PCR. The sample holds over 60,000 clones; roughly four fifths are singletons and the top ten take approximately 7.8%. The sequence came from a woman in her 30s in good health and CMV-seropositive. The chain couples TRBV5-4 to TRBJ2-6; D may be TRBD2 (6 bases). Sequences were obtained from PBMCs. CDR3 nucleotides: TGTGCCAGCAGCTCACATGGGAGGGGGGCCAACGTCCTGACTTTC. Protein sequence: CASSSHGRGANVLTF. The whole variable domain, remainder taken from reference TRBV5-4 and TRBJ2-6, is ETGVTQSPTHLIKTRGQQVTLRCSSQSGHNTVSWYQQALGQGPQFIFQYYREEENGRGNFPPRFSGLQFPNYSSELNVNALELDDSALYLCASSSHGRGANVLTFGAGSRLTVL.